Following are 5 T cell receptor beta chains from one sample sequenced in a study of early stage breast cancer tumors. The method was immunoSEQ multiplex PCR; TCRdb's version includes in-frame clones alone and lacks a portion of them. The profile shows about 50,000 clones, around 83% of them singletons. Sequenced material: blood. Receptors were obtained from a person aged 45 to 60 with breast cancer.

The V call is TRBV5-5, the J call TRBJ2-3, with a tentative D call TRBD1 (6 bases). V dropped 4 bases and J dropped 0 bases, with 21 bases sitting between them. The CDR3 totals 18 residues. Germline CDR1 reads SGHKS; CDR2 reads YYEKEE (reference sequence). This CDR3 is CASSRTWGLFRSTDTQYF. The CDR3 region has the DNA TGTGCCAGCAGCCGGACTTGGGGGCTGTTTCGGAGCACAGATACGCAGTATTTT.

This clone was counted a few times. This rearrangement joins TRBV30 to TRBJ1-6; no reliable D call. The CDR3 contains 13 residues. CDR1 is GTSNPN, CDR2 SVGIG, per germline (reference sequence). V lost 0 bases and J 12 bases, leaving 12 bases between the germline ends. The CDR3 nucleotides are TGTGCCTGGAGTGTACGGGCTCACGAACCCCTCCACTTT. This sequence encodes CAWSVRAHEPLHF.

This rearrangement joins TRBV4-3 to TRBJ1-2; D remains ambiguous. Trimming stripped 0 bases from V and 8 bases from J, with 16 bases between. The germline CDR1 and CDR2 sequences are LGHNA and YSLEER. The CDR3 spans 15 residues. The DNA of the CDR3 is TGCGCCAGCAGCCAAGATCCATGGACCACGGGGGGCTACACCTTC. Translated, it gives CASSQDPWTTGGYTF.

J is TRBJ2-3 and V is TRBV19; D possibly corresponds to TRBD2 (5 bases). This CDR3 is built from 14 residues. Germline CDR1 LNHDA, CDR2 SQIVND (reference sequence). Trimming took 6 bases from V and 3 from J, leaving 13 bases between them. CDR3 region: CASRARGRTDTQYF. DNA of the CDR3: TGTGCCAGTAGGGCGCGAGGGCGGACAGATACGCAGTATTTT.

The chain links TRBV11-2 to TRBJ2-3; unclear D gene. Germline V gene lookup returns CDR1 SGHAT and CDR2 FQNNGV. The CDR3 contains 13 residues. Trimming shortened V by 4 bases and J by 2 bases, and 7 bases separated the two germline ends. As DNA, the CDR3 is TGTGCCAGCAGCTCTCCTTTCACAGATACGCAGTATTTT. Translating gives CASSSPFTDTQYF. The whole variable domain, remainder taken from reference TRBV11-2 and TRBJ2-3, is EAGVAQSPRYKIIEKRQSVAFWCNPISGHATLYWYQQILGQGPKLLIQFQNNGVVDDSQLPKDRFSAERLKGVDSTLKIQPAKLEDSAVYLCASSSPFTDTQYFGPGTRLTVL.